This TCR beta chain was identified during a study of shared clonotypes between healthy human individuals. Naive CD8 isolation took CD45RO-negative cells positively selected for CCR7 and excluded terminally differentiated effector memory CD45RA+ cells. This table comes from immunoSEQ multiplex PCR, and its TCRdb copy is limited to in-frame clones, with some not included. The sample shows some 2 million clones, about 95% of them seen only once. Germline V gives CDR1 SGHAT, CDR2 FQNNGV. The CDR3 is 14 amino acids. The V end was cut by 6 bases, the J end by 1 base, with 11 bases between. The chain combines TRBV11-2 with TRBJ2-3; D possibly corresponds to TRBD2 (6 bases). Sequenced input: naive CD8+ T cells sorted from blood. The origin of this receptor is a young man in good health. CDR3 coding DNA: TGTGCCAGCAGTTACTCGGGGGGCACAGATACGCAGTATTTT. Encoded protein: CASSYSGGTDTQYF.